The T cell receptor beta chain described here comes from a study of control samples from healthy donors and cancer patients. Clones were read by immunoSEQ multiplex PCR, and TCRdb kept only the in-frame ones, dropping some. Of around 250,000 clones detected, around 79% appear once; the ten largest clones hold 10% to 15%. The V gene end was trimmed by 0 bases and the J gene end by 4 bases; junction bases not matched to a gene: 8. The CDR3 is 16 residues long. Looked up from germline, CDR1 is LGHDT and CDR2 is YNNKEL (reference sequence). The receptor was derived from a woman between 55 and 75 years old with lung cancer. The sample taken for sequencing was PBMCs. The rearrangement joins TRBV3-1 (or the pseudogene TRBV3-2) to TRBJ1-2; 7 nucleotides agree with TRBD1. The DNA for the CDR3 is TGTGCCAGCAGCCAAGATTCCGGGACAGAAGTCTATGGCTACACCTTC. This encodes CASSQDSGTEVYGYTF.